The following is a T cell receptor (beta chain) sequence with its context. What it binds is not known. V dropped 3 bases and J dropped 2 bases, with 20 bases sitting between them. Germline lookup yields CDR1 SQVTM and CDR2 ANQGSEA. The CDR3 has 17 amino acids. The source of the sample is a study of T cells in localized non-small cell lung cancer. Assay used: immunoSEQ multiplex PCR; TCRdb lists only in-frame clones, some missing. The data contain tens of thousands of clones, over 75% of them singletons. Study-wide findings and caveats: Because only a single region of the tumor was sequenced, heterogeneity remains possible. In adjacent lung, a median roughly 57 of the top 100 tumor clones were found. Among the tissues sampled, uninvolved adjacent lung had the highest T cell clonality, above tumor.

This clonotype originated in a woman aged 35-75 years with stage II squamous cell lung carcinoma. This chain joins TRBV29-1 and TRBJ2-1; D possibly corresponds to TRBD2 (5 bases). The sequenced sample was PBMCs, obtained before any cancer treatment. Here the CDR3 DNA reads TGCAGCGTTGATCCCTTAGGGAAGGACTTGACCTACAATGAGCAGTTCTTC. This gives the protein CSVDPLGKDLTYNEQFF.